This T cell receptor (beta chain) derives from a study of OX40 agonist ivuxolimab in advanced cancers. Across the whole study: The drug used for patients, ivuxolimab, was an agonistic anti-OX40 (CD134) antibody. All patients had ivuxolimab intravenously every 2 weeks at 0.01 to 10 mg/kg. Broader study findings: Clonal expansion among partial responders at 0.1-3.0 mg/kg ranked near the lowest.

To note about this clone: Its target is unknown.

Peripheral blood came from all dose cohorts at three timepoints. Sequencing used immunoSEQ multiplex PCR; TCRdb keeps in-frame clones, though not all of them. This table holds tens of thousands of clones, around 90% found once. The clonotype was recovered from an adult with an advanced solid tumor such as melanoma, head and neck, liver or kidney cancer. This material consisted of CD4+ or CD8+ T cells sorted from blood, taken in a trial of the OX40 agonist ivuxolimab.

DNA of the CDR3: TGTGCCAGCAGTGAATGGACTAGCGGGAGCAACGAGCAGTACTTC. It specifies CASSEWTSGSNEQYF. V gene TRBV25-1 combines with J gene TRBJ2-7; 13 bases align to TRBD2. The CDR3 runs 15 residues. The junction had 2 bases not matched to a gene; V was cut back by 1 base and J by 5 bases. CDR1 is MGHDK and CDR2 is SYGVNS in the germline V gene.